Shown below are 2 T cell receptor beta chains from a single sample sequenced in a study of T cell responses to AZD1222 COVID-19 vaccine. Repertoires were generated with immunoSEQ multiplex PCR, while TCRdb's copy carries only in-frame clones and drops some. The sample lists around 80,000 clones; 90% were seen once. Sequencing was performed on peripheral blood, taken on day 0 of AZD1222 vaccination. The source of these receptors is an adult in good health.

The rearrangement links TRBV5-4 to TRBJ2-5, with D maybe TRBD1 (6 bases). Trimming removed 3 bases from V and 2 bases from J, with 11 bases in between. Per the germline V gene, CDR1 is SGHNT and CDR2 is YYREEE (reference sequence). The CDR3 extends over 14 amino acids. CDR3 in amino acids: CASSWTALQETQYF. The CDR3 DNA reads as TGTGCCAGCAGCTGGACAGCCCTACAAGAGACCCAGTACTTC.

V and J are TRBV18 and TRBJ2-3; no reliable D call. In germline, CDR1 is KGHSH, CDR2 LQKENI. Trimming pared 3 bases from V and 0 bases from J, leaving 4 bases between. The CDR3 has 13 amino acids. CDR3 in amino acids: CASSPISTDTQYF. CDR3 nucleotide sequence: TGTGCCAGCTCACCGATTAGCACAGATACGCAGTATTTT.